This T cell receptor (beta chain) was sequenced during a study of PD-L1 blockade in urothelial cancer. Study information: Beginning at some point between 2012 and 2014, patients received atezolizumab, given as 1,200 mg intravenously every 3 weeks. Blood underwent analysis 3 weeks (second dose) and 6 weeks after treatment began. Blood gave a median approximately 140,000 T cells.

This clone was observed a few times. Clones were read by immunoSEQ multiplex PCR, and TCRdb kept only the in-frame ones, dropping some. The table shows approximately 110,000 clones, with over 75% occurring only once. Trimming pared 4 bases from V and 5 bases from J, leaving 13 bases between. This CDR3 has 14 amino acids. Germline values: CDR1 SGHTS, CDR2 YDEGEE. For each patient, 1 to 8 samples were obtained, pretreatment and on-treatment. The sequence derives from a man aged 45 to 65 with urothelial cancer. The specimen comprised PBMCs, sampled around atezolizumab (anti-PD-L1) treatment. The chain has TRBV5-8 and TRBJ1-5; a weak D match, TRBD1 (6 bases). CDR3 coding DNA: TGTGCCAGCAGCGGCTGGGGGCTGGATCAGCCCCAGCATTTT. The encoded protein is CASSGWGLDQPQHF.